This T cell receptor beta chain is from a study of pediatric ulcerative colitis. Points from the study as a whole: Clonal expansions reduced rectal repertoire diversity in acute severe colitis. Repertoires came from total lymphocyte DNA, not specific subsets.

Assay used: immunoSEQ multiplex PCR; TCRdb lists only in-frame clones, some missing. The table has approximately 9,000 clones, over 75% seen once. Blood was drawn at the time of colonoscopy. The CDR3 contains 17 residues. As regards this clone: What it binds is not known.

The source material was blood. The TCR comes from a girl aged 5-17 years with moderate ulcerative colitis. V and J are TRBV21-1 and TRBJ2-7; the table gives TRBD1 as D, unverified against the DNA. TRBV21-1 is a listed pseudogene. The CDR3 reads CAGRSTETGGSSYEQYF. For the CDR3, the DNA is TGTGCCGGCAGGTCGACCGAGACAGGGGGCAGCTCCTACGAGCAGTACTTC.